One and the same sample provided the 11 T cell receptor beta chains below, sequenced in a study of shared clonotypes between healthy human individuals. The method was immunoSEQ multiplex PCR; TCRdb's version includes in-frame clones alone and lacks a portion of them. The sample has about 2.5 million clones, just under 95% seen once; the top ten hold 0.3% to 0.45%. The specimen sequenced was naive CD4+ T cells from PBMCs. Subset specified: CD45RA+ positively selected. These TCRs come from a man aged 18-30 years in good health. Some clones in this sample may be carry-over from other donors' samples.

Written as DNA, the CDR3 is TGTGCCAGTAGCCCCGGTTCCTCTCGGCACACCTTC. This encodes CASSPGSSRHTF. The chain uses TRBV19 and TRBJ1-2; no clear D gene. The germline V and J ends were trimmed by 6 bases and 12 bases, with 17 bases remaining between them. CDR3 size: 12 residues. Germline CDR1 LNHDA, CDR2 SQIVND (reference sequence).

This sequence joins TRBV21-1 and TRBJ1-1. TRBV21-1 represents a pseudogene. CDR3 length equals 15 residues. The CDR3 nucleotides are TGTGCCAGCAGCAAACTTTCGGGGAAGAACACTGAAGCTTTCTTT. It specifies CASSKLSGKNTEAFF.

The rearrangement links TRBV6-5 to TRBJ2-2; the match to TRBD1 covers 7 bases. Trimming at V came to 6 bases and at J to 5 bases, leaving 3 bases not matched to a gene. The CDR3 is 13 amino acids. Germline lookup yields CDR1 MNHEY and CDR2 SVGAGI. CDR3 in DNA: TGTGCCAGCAGCGTACAGGGGACCGGGGAGCTGTTTTTT. Its translation is CASSVQGTGELFF.

The chain uses TRBV28 and TRBJ2-7, with D maybe TRBD1 (5 bases). CDR3 length: 11 amino acids. Trimming cost V 8 bases and J 3 bases, with 8 bases left between them. Germline V gene data show CDR1 as MDHEN and CDR2 as SYDVKM. This chain's CDR3 is CASGHLYEQYF. The CDR3 DNA reads TGTGCCAGCGGACACCTCTACGAGCAGTACTTC.

The chain employs TRBV28 and TRBJ1-1, with a weak D call TRBD1 (5 bases). Germline values: CDR1 MDHEN, CDR2 SYDVKM. CDR3 length equals 17 residues. V lost 5 bases to trimming and J lost 5 bases, with 24 bases between them. The CDR3 loop is CASSLTRTSNLRTEAFF. The CDR3 DNA reads as TGTGCCAGCAGTCTCACGCGGACAAGTAATTTAAGGACTGAAGCTTTCTTT.

This chain uses TRBV7-9 with TRBJ2-5; D is perhaps TRBD2 (6 bases). Germline values: CDR1 SEHNR, CDR2 FQNEAQ (reference sequence). Between the trimmed V and J ends, which lost 3 bases and 5 bases, there was a span of 13 bases. CDR3 size: 14 residues. The CDR3 protein is CASSFGGMGETQYF. In nucleotides, the CDR3 is TGTGCCAGCAGCTTTGGCGGGATGGGGGAGACCCAGTACTTC.

Of note for this clone: This same CDR3 is encoded by further DNA sequences in the sample. DNA for the CDR3: TGTGCCACCAGCAGAGATCCAGTGAACACTGAAGCTTTCTTT. It yields the protein CATSRDPVNTEAFF. The V and J genes are TRBV15 and TRBJ1-1; D is uncertain. Germline V gives CDR1 LNHNV, CDR2 YYDKDF (reference sequence). Trimming stripped 0 bases from V and 0 bases from J, with 5 bases between. This CDR3 has 14 amino acids.

J is TRBJ1-2 and V is TRBV6-4, with D possibly matching TRBD1 (5 bases). V was cut by 6 bases and J by 4 bases, with 12 bases left in between. This CDR3 comprises 13 residues. Looked up from germline, CDR1 is MRHNA and CDR2 is SNTAGT. CDR3 protein: CASSQGPSYGYTF. The CDR3 DNA reads TGTGCCAGCAGCCAGGGACCGTCCTATGGCTACACCTTC.

The chain employs TRBV4-2 and TRBJ2-1; TRBD2 matches 11 bases. This CDR3 spans 20 amino acids. The V gene end was trimmed by 2 bases and the J gene end by 0 bases; junction bases not matched to a gene: 12. Germline V gene sequence: CDR1 LGHNA, CDR2 YNFKEQ. CDR3 sequence reads: CASSQPRRGLADLSYNEQFF. DNA of the CDR3: TGTGCCAGCAGCCAACCACGCCGGGGACTAGCGGACCTCTCCTACAATGAGCAGTTCTTC.

The chain is built from TRBV5-1 and TRBJ1-1; D is unresolved. CDR3 length equals 13 residues. V was cut by 4 bases and J by 3 bases, with 10 bases left in between. Germline V CDR1 and CDR2: SGHRS, YFSETQ. The DNA of the CDR3 is TGCGCCAGCAGCCCCCTTGGGGACACTGAAGCTTTCTTT. This codes for CASSPLGDTEAFF.

This chain joins TRBV5-1 and TRBJ2-3, with D perhaps TRBD2 (6 bases). Trimming stripped 4 bases from V and 5 bases from J, with 23 bases between. The CDR3 is 17 amino acids. The germline V gene encodes CDR1 SGHRS and CDR2 YFSETQ. CDR3 residues: CASSPVPDSGPRDTQYF. CDR3 sequence (DNA): TGCGCCAGCAGCCCCGTCCCCGATAGCGGTCCAAGAGATACGCAGTATTTT. Filled out from reference TRBV5-1 and TRBJ2-3, the complete variable domain reads KAGVTQTPRYLIKTRGQQVTLSCSPISGHRSVSWYQQTPGQGLQFLFEYFSETQRNKGNFPGRFSGRQFSNSRSEMNVSTLELGDSALYLCASSPVPDSGPRDTQYFGPGTRLTVL.